The entry below gives a single TCR beta chain sequence along with its context. Its antigen is not known. TCRdb re-called the reads through MiXCR, storing one row per CDR3 protein. The data hold 550,000 to 700,000 distinct CDR3 sequences, with almost 40% observed a single time. This CDR3 contains 13 residues. Trimming pared 2 bases from V and 1 base from J, leaving 5 bases between. CDR1 is MNHEY and CDR2 is SVGAGI in the germline V gene. The data stem from a study of T cell repertoires in cytomegalovirus infection. About the research overall: Selected CMV epitopes included recently identified HLA-C-restricted ones as well as well-studied HLA-B-restricted ones. Indications of both CMV infection and matching HLA type were provided by public TCR beta signatures.

Study-wide results and limits: The ex vivo response was dominated by HLA-C-restricted CMV-specific TCR beta clonotypes. Carriers of CMV plus the relevant HLA were identified by cumulative public TCR beta family frequency.

Here the sequenced sample was cultured PBMCs, taken from culture after CMV antigen stimulation. J is TRBJ1-1 and V is TRBV6-5, with D unresolved. The sequence derives from a human donor in good health (CMV status not recorded). Some clones in this sample may be carry-over from other donors' samples. CDR3 sequence (DNA): TGTGCCAGCAGTTACGAGAGGAACACTGAAGCTTTCTTT. Protein product: CASSYERNTEAFF.